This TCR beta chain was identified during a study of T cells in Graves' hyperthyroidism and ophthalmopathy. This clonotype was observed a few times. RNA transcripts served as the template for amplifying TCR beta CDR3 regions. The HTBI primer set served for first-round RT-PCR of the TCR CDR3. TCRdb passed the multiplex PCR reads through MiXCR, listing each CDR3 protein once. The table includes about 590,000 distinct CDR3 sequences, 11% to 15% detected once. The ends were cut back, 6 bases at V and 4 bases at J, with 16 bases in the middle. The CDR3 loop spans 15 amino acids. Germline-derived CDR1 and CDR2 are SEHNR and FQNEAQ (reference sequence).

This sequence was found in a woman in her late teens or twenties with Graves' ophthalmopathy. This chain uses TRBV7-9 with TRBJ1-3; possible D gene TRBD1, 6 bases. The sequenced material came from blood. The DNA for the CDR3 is TGTGCCAGCAGTTCCAAAGAGGGGGGCGGAAACACCATATATTTT. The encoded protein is CASSSKEGGGNTIYF.